Listed below are T cell receptor beta chains from one sample, sequenced in a study of T cells in localized non-small cell lung cancer. Repertoires were generated with immunoSEQ multiplex PCR, while TCRdb's copy carries only in-frame clones and drops some. The sample has around 20,000 clones, 90% to 95% seen once; the top ten hold under 3.5%. Source: peripheral blood, taken before any cancer treatment. All receptors derive from a woman aged 35 to 75 with stage I lung adenocarcinoma. Each CDR3 is given with its conserved first and last residue. A D gene is named only where the DNA matches it firmly. Only some rows state a clone size, as once, few, many or a class for expanded clones.

d_call,v_call,j_call,clone_size,cdr3_aa,cdr3_nt
NA,TRBV6-1,TRBJ1-2,NA,CASSNRQLNNYGYTF,TGTGCCAGCAGTAACCGACAGCTAAATAACTATGGCTACACCTTC
NA,TRBV6-1,TRBJ1-6,NA,CAAGREDNSPLHF,TGTGCGGCCGGCAGGGAGGATAATTCACCCCTCCACTTT
NA,TRBV5-4,TRBJ1-3,NA,CASSSLVGDSGNTIYF,TGTGCCAGCAGCTCGCTAGTCGGGGACTCTGGAAACACCATATATTTT
NA,TRBV6-4,TRBJ2-3,NA,CASSDGGGPADTQYF,TGTGCCAGCAGTGACGGTGGGGGTCCAGCAGATACGCAGTATTTT
TRBD2,TRBV2,TRBJ2-1,NA,CASFRTSAYNEQFF,TGTGCCAGCTTTAGGACTAGCGCCTACAATGAGCAGTTCTTC
NA,TRBV5-8,TRBJ1-6,NA,CASSFERSPLHF,TGTGCCAGCAGCTTCGAAAGGTCACCCCTCCACTTT
TRBD1,TRBV19,TRBJ2-4,NA,CASSMEQGSNIQYF,TGTGCCAGTAGTATGGAACAGGGGTCGAACATTCAGTACTTC
TRBD2,TRBV5-4,TRBJ2-5,NA,CASTLAGGLKETQYF,TGTGCCAGCACGCTAGCGGGTGGACTAAAAGAGACCCAGTACTTC
NA,TRBV10-3,TRBJ1-3,NA,CAISASLTGAGNTIYF,TGTGCCATCAGTGCCTCCCTGACAGGTGCAGGAAACACCATATATTTT
NA,TRBV16,TRBJ2-7,NA,CASSQSMDEQYF,TGTGCCAGCAGCCAATCGATGGACGAGCAGTACTTC
NA,TRBV19,TRBJ1-2,NA,CASSMANGEGYGYTF,TGTGCCAGTAGTATGGCAAACGGGGAAGGCTATGGCTACACCTTC
TRBD1,TRBV28,TRBJ2-7,NA,CASSFGAGGKYEQYF,TGTGCCAGCAGTTTTGGGGCAGGGGGAAAGTACGAGCAGTACTTC
TRBD1,TRBV7-9,TRBJ2-7,NA,CATRDSTYEQYF,TGTGCCACCCGGGACAGCACCTACGAGCAGTACTTC
TRBD1,TRBV4-3,TRBJ1-1,NA,CASSLTGAPNTEAFF,TGCGCCAGCAGCCTCACAGGGGCCCCGAACACTGAAGCTTTCTTT
TRBD1,TRBV10-3,TRBJ2-2,NA,CAISDPDIDRAMSGELFF,TGTGCCATCAGTGATCCAGATATAGACAGGGCTATGAGCGGGGAGCTGTTTTTT
NA,TRBV6-1,TRBJ2-2,NA,CASSDRGRGDTGELFF,TGTGCCAGCAGTGACAGGGGCCGTGGTGACACCGGGGAGCTGTTTTTT
NA,TRBV19,TRBJ2-5,NA,CASSISGAEETQYF,TGTGCCAGTAGTATCTCGGGGGCGGAAGAGACCCAGTACTTC
TRBD2,TRBV7-2,TRBJ2-1,NA,CASSLDSGDYNEQFF,TGTGCCAGCAGCTTAGACAGCGGGGACTACAATGAGCAGTTCTTC
NA,TRBV7-2,TRBJ1-5,NA,CASSLGQGRSNQPQHF,TGTGCCAGCAGCTTAGGTCAGGGTAGGAGCAATCAGCCCCAGCATTTT
NA,TRBV15,TRBJ2-3,NA,CATSRGYIQEGDTQYF,TGTGCCACCAGCCGGGGATACATCCAGGAAGGAGATACGCAGTATTTT
NA,TRBV28,TRBJ2-2,NA,CASSFDTAYTGELFF,TGTGCCAGCAGTTTTGATACCGCCTACACCGGGGAGCTGTTTTTT
NA,TRBV25-1,TRBJ2-5,NA,CASSEYLWGGGTQYF,TGTGCCAGCAGTGAATACCTTTGGGGAGGCGGGACCCAGTACTTC
TRBD1,TRBV27,TRBJ2-2,few,CASSSKYGQGVTGELFF,TGTGCCAGCAGTTCGAAATACGGACAGGGGGTCACCGGGGAGCTGTTTTTT
NA,TRBV4-1,TRBJ1-5,NA,CASSSIQGSPGQPQHF,TGCGCCAGCAGCAGCATACAGGGAAGTCCCGGTCAGCCCCAGCATTTT
NA,TRBV5-4,TRBJ1-1,NA,CASKKEGYTEAFF,TGTGCCAGCAAAAAGGAGGGATACACTGAAGCTTTCTTT
TRBD1,TRBV13,TRBJ1-1,NA,CASSSGGGETEAFF,TGTGCCAGCAGCTCAGGGGGAGGAGAAACTGAAGCTTTCTTT
TRBD2,TRBV6-6,TRBJ2-5,NA,CASNPGGTSEYF,TGTGCCAGCAACCCCGGGGGGACTAGCGAATACTTC
TRBD1,TRBV6-5,TRBJ1-4,once,CASGRTGFNEKLFF,TGTGCCAGCGGCCGGACAGGGTTTAATGAAAAACTGTTTTTT
NA,TRBV2,TRBJ2-5,NA,CASSENQETQYF,TGTGCCAGCAGTGAAAACCAAGAGACCCAGTACTTC
NA,TRBV28,TRBJ1-5,NA,CASSLPRVYEPQHF,TGTGCCAGCAGTTTACCGAGGGTTTATGAGCCCCAGCATTTT
TRBD1,TRBV27,TRBJ1-4,once,CASSKDRRGEKLFF,TGTGCCAGCAGTAAGGACAGGCGGGGAGAAAAACTGTTTTTT
NA,TRBV11-3,TRBJ2-2,NA,CASSTRTGELFF,TGTGCCAGCAGCACCCGCACCGGGGAGCTGTTTTTT
NA,TRBV2,TRBJ1-2,NA,CASADINYGYTF,TGTGCCAGCGCTGACATAAACTATGGCTACACCTTC
NA,TRBV7-9,TRBJ1-3,NA,CASTYDSGNTIYF,TGTGCCAGCACCTATGACTCTGGAAACACCATATATTTT
TRBD2,TRBV5-1,TRBJ2-3,NA,CASSLEASGSSPDTQYF,TGCGCCAGCAGCTTGGAGGCTAGCGGGAGCAGTCCAGATACGCAGTATTTT
NA,TRBV2,TRBJ2-2,once,CASSEDRAFDTGELFF,TGTGCCAGCAGTGAAGACAGGGCGTTTGACACCGGGGAGCTGTTTTTT
NA,TRBV4-2,TRBJ2-3,NA,CASSQAGRVLGTDTQYF,TGTGCCAGCAGCCAAGCCGGCAGGGTATTGGGGACAGATACGCAGTATTTT
NA,TRBV6-5,TRBJ2-5,NA,CASTPPTETETQYF,TGTGCCAGCACCCCTCCGACAGAAACCGAGACCCAGTACTTC
TRBD2,TRBV5-6,TRBJ2-1,NA,CASSLALLAGSYNEQFF,TGTGCCAGCAGCTTGGCCCTACTAGCGGGGTCCTACAATGAGCAGTTCTTC
NA,TRBV6-5,TRBJ2-4,NA,CASSDEQNIQYF,TGTGCCAGCAGCGATGAGCAAAACATTCAGTACTTC
TRBD1,TRBV6-1,TRBJ1-5,NA,CASRLDRGNQPQHF,TGTGCCAGCAGACTGGACAGGGGGAATCAGCCCCAGCATTTT
TRBD1,TRBV15,TRBJ1-5,NA,CATTHRGIDQPQHF,TGTGCCACCACCCACAGGGGAATCGATCAGCCCCAGCATTTT
TRBD2,TRBV9,TRBJ2-7,NA,CASSNGRGDEQYF,TGTGCCAGCAGCAACGGGAGGGGTGACGAGCAGTACTTC
TRBD1,TRBV18,TRBJ1-4,NA,CASSPQGQGDEKLFF,TGTGCCAGCTCACCCCAGGGACAGGGAGATGAAAAACTGTTTTTT
NA,TRBV10-2,TRBJ2-1,once,CASRPPGNEQFF,TGCGCCAGCAGGCCGCCGGGGAATGAGCAGTTCTTC
NA,TRBV7-2,TRBJ2-7,NA,CASSSQQGGYEQYF,TGTGCCAGCAGCTCCCAGCAGGGAGGCTACGAGCAGTACTTC
TRBD1,TRBV10-1,TRBJ2-7,NA,CASSDGQGYEQYF,TGCGCCAGCAGTGATGGACAGGGCTACGAGCAGTACTTC
TRBD1,TRBV5-1,TRBJ1-2,NA,CASSLGQDDYGYTF,TGCGCCAGCAGCTTAGGACAGGACGACTATGGCTACACCTTC
TRBD1,TRBV11-3,TRBJ1-5,NA,CASSPTGDSNQPQHF,TGTGCCAGCAGCCCGACAGGGGATAGCAATCAGCCCCAGCATTTT
NA,TRBV6-1,TRBJ2-1,NA,CASSAKSSYNEQFF,TGTGCCAGCAGTGCCAAGAGCTCCTACAATGAGCAGTTCTTC
TRBD1,TRBV29-1,TRBJ1-1,NA,CSVCGQVGDTEAFF,TGCAGCGTATGCGGACAGGTGGGTGACACTGAAGCTTTCTTT
NA,TRBV28,TRBJ1-1,NA,CASSFSGRENTEAFF,TGTGCCAGCAGTTTCAGTGGGCGCGAAAACACTGAAGCTTTCTTT
TRBD1,TRBV19,TRBJ2-7,NA,CASSAQGANTHYEQYF,TGTGCCAGTAGCGCGCAGGGGGCGAACACCCACTACGAGCAGTACTTC